The 20 T cell receptor beta chains listed next were all sequenced from one sample in a study of T cells in Graves' hyperthyroidism and ophthalmopathy. TCR beta CDR3 region amplification was performed from RNA transcripts. The HTBI primer set was used in a first-round RT-PCR of the TCR CDR3. TCRdb recomputed calls from the multiplex PCR reads with MiXCR, one row per CDR3 protein. The table lists about 400,000 distinct CDR3 sequences, 15% of them singletons. Material: blood. These receptors were collected from a woman younger than 45 with Graves' hyperthyroidism.

The table lists this clonotype with a few counts. The gene calls are TRBV19 and TRBJ2-2; D uncertain. The germline V and J ends were trimmed by 9 bases and 2 bases, with 10 bases remaining between them. Germline lookup yields CDR1 LNHDA and CDR2 SQIVND (reference sequence). The length of the CDR3 is 13 residues. The CDR3 here is CASRRINTGELFF. The CDR3 DNA sequence: TGTGCCAGCCGACGGATAAACACCGGGGAGCTGTTTTTT.

This clonotype was detected ten times or more. The chain combines TRBV27 with TRBJ2-1; TRBD2 matches 9 bases. This CDR3 region has 15 residues. J was trimmed by 6 bases and V by 1 base; bases with no gene match: 4. In germline, CDR1 is MNHEY, CDR2 SMNVEV (reference sequence). The CDR3 sequence: CASSLLAGVLNEQFF. As DNA, the CDR3 is TGTGCCAGCAGTTTATTAGCGGGAGTCCTCAATGAGCAGTTCTTC.

Here the CDR3 reads CASSTPTGAKNIQYF. CDR3 bases: TGTGCCAGCAGTACCCCCACAGGGGCCAAAAACATTCAGTACTTC. The rearrangement links TRBV6-2 or TRBV6-3 to TRBJ2-4; TRBD1 might be the D (6 bases). CDR3 length equals 15 residues. The germline V gene has CDR1 MNHEY and CDR2 SVGEGT. V lost 5 bases and J 1 base, leaving 12 bases between the germline ends.

Many counts were recorded for this clonotype. The chain carries TRBV6-1 and TRBJ2-7, with D possibly TRBD1 on 6 matching bases. Trimming removed 5 bases from V and 5 bases from J, with 19 bases in between. CDR1 is MNHNS, CDR2 SASEGT, per germline. The CDR3 contains 15 residues. This CDR3 reads CASSTGRGWWDEQYF. Written as DNA, the CDR3 is TGTGCCAGCAGTACGGGCAGGGGATGGTGGGACGAGCAGTACTTC.

This clonotype was recorded at least ten times. The chain employs TRBV20-1 and TRBJ2-3, with TRBD2 matching over 15 bases. With 3 bases clipped from V and 0 bases from J, the junction kept 1 base outside the gene matches. The CDR3 has 16 amino acids. Germline loops: CDR1 DFQATT, CDR2 SNEGSKA (reference sequence). CDR3 protein: CSARGLAGGSTDTQYF. In DNA, the CDR3 is TGCAGTGCTAGGGGACTAGCGGGGGGAAGCACAGATACGCAGTATTTT.

This clonotype was picked up many times. The chain has TRBV27 and TRBJ2-3; 10 bases agree with TRBD2. The CDR3 sequence is 16 residues long. V was pared by 5 bases and J by 3 bases, with 8 bases of the junction left unmatched. Germline lookup yields CDR1 MNHEY and CDR2 SMNVEV (reference sequence). The CDR3 sequence: CASSTTGTSATDTQYF. The CDR3, as DNA: TGTGCCAGCAGTACCACAGGGACTAGCGCTACAGATACGCAGTATTTT.

The sample holds many counts of this clonotype. The rearrangement links TRBV20-1 to TRBJ2-3; 8 bases align to TRBD2. Unmatched junction bases numbered 3, after V lost 5 bases and J lost 2 bases. The CDR3 contains 13 residues. Germline-derived CDR1 and CDR2 are DFQATT and SNEGSKA (reference sequence). DNA for the CDR3: TGCAGTGCTCGGGGGGGAGCCACAGATACGCAGTATTTT. Residues: CSARGGATDTQYF.

This clonotype showed up just a few times. J is TRBJ2-7 and V is TRBV6-1, with TRBD2 matching 12 bases. The ends lost 2 bases at V and 0 bases at J; junction bases unmatched: 8. CDR3 length: 18 amino acids. Per germline, CDR1 MNHNS and CDR2 SASEGT. CDR3: CASSEFPPGLAGSYEQYF. CDR3 in DNA: TGTGCCAGCAGTGAATTTCCGCCGGGACTAGCGGGCTCCTACGAGCAGTACTTC.

This clonotype was observed many times. The chain carries TRBV28 and TRBJ1-5, with D possibly TRBD1 on 6 matching bases. The ends were cut back, 6 bases at V and 2 bases at J, with 14 bases in the middle. The length of the CDR3 is 15 residues. Per germline, CDR1 MDHEN and CDR2 SYDVKM. Here the CDR3 reads CASRPTGSRNQPQHF. In DNA, the CDR3 is TGTGCCAGCAGACCAACAGGGTCCCGCAATCAGCCCCAGCATTTT.

This clonotype was recorded a few times. The chain links TRBV12-3 or TRBV12-4 to TRBJ2-4, with unresolved D. V was shortened by 3 bases and J by 9 bases, with 18 bases between the two germline ends. The CDR3 runs to 15 residues. Written as DNA, the CDR3 is TGTGCCAGCAGTTTTCTCTCGTGGGGTTCCGGCATTCAGTACTTC. It specifies CASSFLSWGSGIQYF.

Ten or more counts support this clonotype. The rearrangement joins TRBV4-1 to TRBJ2-1; weak D call: TRBD2 (6 bases). Germline CDR1 MGHRA, CDR2 YSYEKL. V lost 6 bases and J 8 bases, leaving 20 bases between the germline ends. CDR3 length: 15 amino acids. CDR3 protein: CASREGGVMEDEQFF. The CDR3 DNA follows: TGCGCCAGCAGGGAGGGCGGCGTCATGGAGGATGAGCAGTTCTTC.

The chain has TRBV25-1 and TRBJ2-2; 8 nucleotides agree with TRBD2. CDR3 size: 18 residues. The germline V gene encodes CDR1 MGHDK and CDR2 SYGVNS. V lost 3 bases, J lost 9 bases, and 18 bases stayed unmatched. The CDR3 is CASSDSAPSAGGSWELFF. CDR3 in DNA: TGTGCCAGCAGTGATTCTGCCCCAAGCGCGGGGGGCTCTTGGGAGCTGTTTTTT.

The J gene is TRBJ2-7, the V gene TRBV19; D assignment may be TRBD1 or TRBD2 (5 bases each). The CDR3 runs 17 residues. From germline, CDR1 is LNHDA and CDR2 SQIVND (reference sequence). The V end was cut by 3 bases, the J end by 4 bases, with 22 bases between. The DNA for the CDR3 is TGTGCCAGTAGTATTTTCGCTCGGGGCGGTCAAGGGTACGAGCAGTACTTC. Encoded protein: CASSIFARGGQGYEQYF.

This clonotype was picked up a small number of times. The CDR3 DNA is TGTGCCAGCAGTAGCCGCGGGGGGGCCGGGGAGTACTTC. It translates to CASSSRGGAGEYF. This chain links TRBV6-1 with TRBJ2-5; 9 nucleotides agree with TRBD2. The V segment lost 5 bases and the J segment 12 bases; nucleotides outside the gene matches: 10. Germline assignment: CDR1 MNHNS and CDR2 SASEGT. This CDR3 region has 13 residues.

The CDR3 here is CASSLLDDSVDRAKNIQYF. The CDR3 bases are TGTGCCAGCAGCTTATTGGACGATTCCGTGGACCGGGCCAAAAACATTCAGTACTTC. This rearrangement joins TRBV7-2 to TRBJ2-4, with D hard to call. Trimming shortened V by 2 bases and J by 1 base, and 21 bases separated the two germline ends. Germline V gene sequence: CDR1 SGHTA, CDR2 FQGNSA. The CDR3 is 19 residues long.

This clonotype has more than one count but fewer than ten. This chain uses TRBV29-1 with TRBJ1-1; D is uncertain. Trimming took off 4 bases at V and 0 bases at J, with 9 bases between the two ends. The CDR3 has 13 amino acids. The germline V gene encodes CDR1 SQVTM and CDR2 ANQGSEA. The CDR3 DNA reads as TGCAGCGTTGCGCAGGTCTTGAACACTGAAGCTTTCTTT. This encodes CSVAQVLNTEAFF.

This clonotype appeared many times. V is TRBV7-3 and J is TRBJ2-3; no reliable D call. CDR1 SGHTA and CDR2 FQGTGA come from the germline V gene. CDR3 length: 11 amino acids. Deletions cut 7 bases from V and 8 bases from J, with 10 bases between. CDR3 coding DNA: TGTGCCAGCACCTCAGCCGGTACGCAGTATTTT. Its translation: CASTSAGTQYF.

This clonotype was counted at least ten times. DNA of the CDR3: TGTGCCACCAGCCGGGCTTCAAGCAATCAGCCCCAGCATTTT. It codes for CATSRASSNQPQHF. V is TRBV24-1 and J is TRBJ1-5, with unresolved D. The CDR3 length is 14 residues. Germline V lookup: CDR1 KGHDR, CDR2 SFDVKD. V was pared by 7 bases and J by 1 base, with 10 bases between.

This clonotype was detected many times. This chain uses TRBV2 with TRBJ1-5; 9 bases fit TRBD1. The CDR3 runs 14 residues. V shed 4 bases, J shed 7 bases, and the junction held 5 bases outside the gene matches. Per the germline V gene, CDR1 is SNHLY and CDR2 is FYNNEI. The CDR3 protein is CASSAGTGNQPQHF. The CDR3 nucleotides are TGTGCCAGCAGTGCCGGGACAGGGAACCAGCCCCAGCATTTT.

This clonotype appeared many times. The V call is TRBV2, the J call TRBJ1-2; TRBD1 might be the D (5 bases). V lost 6 bases and J lost 0, with 8 bases in between. Germline assignment: CDR1 SNHLY and CDR2 FYNNEI. CDR3 length: 13 residues. The CDR3 region is CASRTVPNYGYTF. CDR3 DNA sequence: TGTGCCAGCAGGACAGTGCCTAACTATGGCTACACCTTC. The full variable domain, in which reference TRBV2 and TRBJ1-2 provide the parts outside the CDR3, is EPEVTQTPSHQVTQMGQEVILRCVPISNHLYFYWYRQILGQKVEFLVSFYNNEISEKSEIFDDQFSVERPDGSNFTLKIRSTKLEDSAMYFCASRTVPNYGYTFGSGTRLTVV.